This passage covers 23 T cell receptor beta chains from one sample sequenced in a study of response to subunit inactivated influenza vaccine. TCRdb re-called the RT-PCR reads with MiXCR, one entry per CDR3 protein. The sample lists 650,000 or so distinct CDR3 sequences; 11% to 15% were seen once. The sample was PBMCs from blood, taken around 15 days before vaccination. The receptors here all came from a man between 45 and 60 years old who received an inactivated influenza vaccine.

The V gene is TRBV20-1, the J gene TRBJ2-7; 9 nucleotides agree with TRBD2. Germline values: CDR1 DFQATT, CDR2 SNEGSKA (reference sequence). The V gene end was trimmed by 0 bases and the J gene end by 4 bases; junction bases not matched to a gene: 16. CDR3 size: 18 residues. DNA for the CDR3: TGCAGTGCTAGAGATACCCTCCGGACTAGCGAGAGGCTATACGAGCAGTACTTC. This encodes CSARDTLRTSERLYEQYF.

The chain combines TRBV20-1 with TRBJ2-5; 10 positions agree with TRBD2. V lost 0 bases and J lost 3; bases outside the gene matches: 4. This CDR3 is built from 15 residues. CDR1 and CDR2 from the germline V gene are DFQATT and SNEGSKA (reference sequence). The CDR3 DNA sequence: TGCAGTGCTAGAGATAGCGGGAGGCGGAAAGAGACCCAGTACTTC. This sequence encodes CSARDSGRRKETQYF.

This clonotype showed up many times. The V call is TRBV29-1, the J call TRBJ2-7, with unresolved D. The ends were cut back, 6 bases at V and 2 bases at J, with 11 bases in the middle. This CDR3 has 12 residues. Germline V gene sequence: CDR1 SQVTM, CDR2 ANQGSEA. CDR3 residues: CSVRTGPYEQYF. The CDR3, as DNA: TGCAGCGTAAGGACGGGTCCCTACGAGCAGTACTTC.

This clonotype has just a few counts. V is TRBV12-3 or TRBV12-4 and J is TRBJ2-7, with D hard to call. Trimming cost V 2 bases and J 3 bases, with 11 bases left between them. The CDR3 is 14 amino acids. CDR3 nucleotides: TGTGCCAGCAGTTTAAATGGGCAGGTCTACGAGCAGTACTTC. Translated: CASSLNGQVYEQYF.

This clonotype was found many times. The V and J genes are TRBV28 and TRBJ2-1, with TRBD2 as a possible D gene (6 bases). Germline assignment: CDR1 MDHEN and CDR2 SYDVKM. V gave up 7 bases and J gave up 8 bases, with 18 bases separating them. This CDR3 spans 14 amino acids. The CDR3: CASTTVGGWDEQFF. The CDR3 nucleotides read TGTGCCAGCACCACCGTCGGGGGATGGGATGAGCAGTTCTTC.

V gene TRBV5-1 combines with J gene TRBJ2-1; 7 bases are shared with TRBD2. CDR3 length: 14 amino acids. CDR1 and CDR2 from the germline V gene are SGHRS and YFSETQ. V lost 3 bases and J lost 8; bases outside the gene matches: 8. CDR3 nucleotides: TGCGCCAGCAGCTCCAGCCCGGGAGGATATGAGCAGTTCTTC. This encodes CASSSSPGGYEQFF.

This clonotype was seen more than once but under ten times. This chain uses TRBV6-2 or TRBV6-3 with TRBJ2-1; D is uncertain. CDR3 length: 12 amino acids. In germline, CDR1 is MNHEY, CDR2 SVGEGT. V dropped 2 bases and J dropped 8 bases, with 7 bases sitting between them. This CDR3 is CASSYVKYEQFF. The CDR3, as DNA: TGTGCCAGCAGTTACGTGAAGTATGAGCAGTTCTTC.

V and J are TRBV12-3 or TRBV12-4 and TRBJ2-3; TRBD1 agrees at 7 bases. CDR3 size: 14 residues. Germline trimming cut 7 bases from V and 4 bases from J; bases unmatched to any gene: 8. The CDR3 here is CASNEGALPDTQYF. The CDR3 DNA sequence: TGTGCCAGCAATGAGGGGGCCCTCCCAGATACGCAGTATTTT.

This clonotype showed up just a few times. The J gene is TRBJ2-3, the V gene TRBV28; 8 bases line up with TRBD2. Looked up from germline, CDR1 is MDHEN and CDR2 is SYDVKM. The J segment lost 4 bases and the V segment lost 8 bases, leaving 14 bases of the junction unmatched. The length of the CDR3 is 16 residues. CDR3 in amino acids: CASSPPGGASADTQYF. The CDR3 nucleotides are TGTGCCAGCTCTCCCCCCGGGGGGGCCAGCGCAGATACGCAGTATTTT.

The chain is built from TRBV7-9 and TRBJ2-4, with TRBD2 as a possible D gene (6 bases). V dropped 3 bases and J dropped 3 bases, with 12 bases sitting between them. From germline, CDR1 is SEHNR and CDR2 FQNEAQ (reference sequence). This CDR3 contains 15 residues. The CDR3 sequence: CASSFGGLGKNIQYF. DNA for the CDR3: TGTGCCAGCAGCTTTGGGGGGTTAGGCAAAAACATTCAGTACTTC. The whole variable domain, filled in from reference TRBV7-9 and TRBJ2-4, reads DTGVSQNPRHKITKRGQNVTFRCDPISEHNRLYWYRQTLGQGPEFLTYFQNEAQLEKSRLLSDRFSAERPKGSFSTLEIQRTEQGDSAMYLCASSFGGLGKNIQYFGAGTRLSVL.

The chain recombines TRBV7-2 with TRBJ2-6; D not resolved. The CDR3 runs 14 residues. V was pared by 3 bases and J by 7 bases, with 10 bases between. CDR1 and CDR2 from the germline V gene are SGHTA and FQGNSA. The CDR3 nucleotides are TGTGCCAGCAGCTTGGGGATTGGAGCCAACGTCCTGACTTTC. It is translated as CASSLGIGANVLTF.

V is TRBV6-5 and J is TRBJ1-6; no clear D. Trimming pared 2 bases from V and 0 bases from J, leaving 14 bases between. The CDR3 contains 18 residues. The germline CDR1 and CDR2 sequences are MNHEY and SVGAGI. CDR3 sequence (DNA): TGTGCCAGCAGTTACGATGGGCGCGGGAGCTCCTATAATTCACCCCTCCACTTT. Translating it yields CASSYDGRGSSYNSPLHF.

At least ten counts were recorded for this clonotype. The rearrangement links TRBV18 to TRBJ2-3; TRBD1 is a possible D gene (5 bases). Germline V gene lookup returns CDR1 KGHSH and CDR2 LQKENI. The V end was cut by 6 bases, the J end by 0 bases, with 13 bases between. The CDR3 runs 15 residues. The CDR3 coding sequence is TGTGCCAGCTCGCTTACAGGACCTAGCACAGATACGCAGTATTTT. Its protein product is CASSLTGPSTDTQYF.

The chain is built from TRBV2 and TRBJ1-1; the D gene is possibly TRBD1 (6 bases). The CDR3 runs 13 residues. V gave up 8 bases and J gave up 1 base, with 11 bases separating them. Germline lookup yields CDR1 SNHLY and CDR2 FYNNEI. The CDR3 nucleotides are TGTGCCAGCGGGGGCCGACAGAACACTGAAGCTTTCTTT. Translation gives CASGGRQNTEAFF.

This chain uses TRBV28 with TRBJ2-3; 7 bases are shared with TRBD1. Germline lookup yields CDR1 MDHEN and CDR2 SYDVKM. Trimming at V came to 6 bases and at J to 6 bases, leaving 9 bases not matched to a gene. The length of the CDR3 is 14 residues. The CDR3 DNA is TGTGCCAGCAGCCCCGACAGGGTGTTGGATACGCAGTATTTT. It codes for CASSPDRVLDTQYF.

Ten or more counts support this clonotype. The V and J genes are TRBV12-3 or TRBV12-4 and TRBJ1-1; tentatively, D is TRBD1 (5 bases). CDR3 length: 13 residues. The V end was cut by 1 base, the J end by 8 bases, with 11 bases between. The CDR3 is CASSLGGKAEAFF. The CDR3 coding sequence is TGTGCCAGCAGTTTAGGGGGGAAGGCAGAAGCTTTCTTT.

This clonotype was picked up a small number of times. The chain uses TRBV10-3 and TRBJ1-3, with 9 bases matching TRBD1. J was trimmed by 4 bases and V by 10 bases; bases with no gene match: 5. From germline, CDR1 is ENHRY and CDR2 SYGVKD. The CDR3 loop spans 13 amino acids. The CDR3 sequence is CATGTGKGNTIYF. Written as DNA, the CDR3 is TGTGCCACCGGGACAGGGAAAGGAAACACCATATATTTT.

This clonotype was picked up many times. The chain has TRBV7-2 and TRBJ2-7; TRBD2 aligns across 7 bases. From germline, CDR1 is SGHTA and CDR2 FQGNSA. V dropped 0 bases and J dropped 3; count of bases not matched to a gene: 8. The CDR3 consists of 16 residues. CDR3 region: CASSLAGGKFVYEQYF. The CDR3 region has the DNA TGTGCCAGCAGCTTAGCGGGGGGGAAGTTCGTCTACGAGCAGTACTTC.

This clonotype was observed a handful of times. The chain is built from TRBV5-1 and TRBJ2-7; 7 nucleotides align to TRBD1. Germline CDR1 SGHRS, CDR2 YFSETQ. The CDR3 consists of 15 residues. J lost 4 bases, V lost 1 base, and 8 bases had no gene match. The CDR3 reads CASSLTGTVFYEQYF. CDR3 bases: TGCGCCAGCAGCTTGACGGGGACAGTCTTTTACGAGCAGTACTTC.

The CDR3 region is CASSSPSGGRYEQYF. CDR3 bases: TGTGCCAGCAGTTCCCCGTCGGGGGGGCGTTACGAGCAGTACTTC. The chain links TRBV28 to TRBJ2-7; 8 nucleotides align to TRBD2. V shed 4 bases, J shed 4 bases, and the junction held 9 bases outside the gene matches. The CDR3 is 15 amino acids. Germline lookup yields CDR1 MDHEN and CDR2 SYDVKM.

This clonotype occurred many times. This chain joins TRBV7-2 and TRBJ1-4; the match to TRBD1 covers 9 bases. Germline V gene sequence: CDR1 SGHTA, CDR2 FQGNSA. The junction had 8 bases not matched to a gene; V was cut back by 4 bases and J by 8 bases. The CDR3 is made up of 15 amino acids. The CDR3 DNA is TGTGCCAGCAGCTGGCCGGGACAGGGACAGGAAAAACTGTTTTTT. It is translated as CASSWPGQGQEKLFF. The full variable domain, rest sourced from reference TRBV7-2 and TRBJ1-4, is GAGVSQSPSNKVTEKGKDVELRCDPISGHTALYWYRQSLGQGLEFLIYFQGNSAPDKSGLPSDRFSAERTGGSVSTLTIQRTQQEDSAVYLCASSWPGQGQEKLFFGSGTQLSVL.

The chain employs TRBV2 and TRBJ2-3; D remains unclear. This CDR3 comprises 12 residues. CDR1 is SNHLY and CDR2 is FYNNEI in the germline V gene. Trimming left V 1 base short and J 8 bases short, with 7 bases between. The CDR3 bases are TGTGCCAGCAGTGAAGGTATTGGTACGCAGTATTTT. This codes for CASSEGIGTQYF. Looking up the rest from reference TRBV2 and TRBJ2-3 gives the full variable domain: EPEVTQTPSHQVTQMGQEVILRCVPISNHLYFYWYRQILGQKVEFLVSFYNNEISEKSEIFDDQFSVERPDGSNFTLKIRSTKLEDSAMYFCASSEGIGTQYFGPGTRLTVL.

J is TRBJ2-1 and V is TRBV4-2; D is perhaps TRBD2 (5 bases). CDR1 is LGHNA, CDR2 YNFKEQ, per germline. The CDR3 spans 16 residues. The V end lost 0 bases, the J end lost 0 bases, and 9 bases lay between the germline ends. The CDR3 DNA reads as TGTGCCAGCAGCCAAGAGACTATCCTCTCCTACAATGAGCAGTTCTTC. Translation gives CASSQETILSYNEQFF.